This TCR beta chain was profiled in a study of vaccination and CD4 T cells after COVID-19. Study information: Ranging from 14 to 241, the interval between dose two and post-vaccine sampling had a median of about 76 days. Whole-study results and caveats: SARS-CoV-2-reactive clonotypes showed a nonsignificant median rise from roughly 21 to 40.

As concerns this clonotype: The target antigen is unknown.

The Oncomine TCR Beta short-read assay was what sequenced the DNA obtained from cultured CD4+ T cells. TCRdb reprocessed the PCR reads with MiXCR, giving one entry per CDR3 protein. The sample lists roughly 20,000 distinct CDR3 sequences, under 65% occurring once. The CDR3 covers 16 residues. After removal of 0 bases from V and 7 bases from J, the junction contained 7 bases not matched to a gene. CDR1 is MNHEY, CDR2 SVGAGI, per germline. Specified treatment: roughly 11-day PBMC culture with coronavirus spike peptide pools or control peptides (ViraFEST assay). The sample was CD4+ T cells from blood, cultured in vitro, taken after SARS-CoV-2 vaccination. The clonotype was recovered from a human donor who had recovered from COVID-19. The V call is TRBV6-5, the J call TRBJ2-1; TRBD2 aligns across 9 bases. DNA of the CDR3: TGTGCCAGCAGTTACTCGGTTTTAGCGGGAGTTAATGAGCAGTTCTTC. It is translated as CASSYSVLAGVNEQFF.